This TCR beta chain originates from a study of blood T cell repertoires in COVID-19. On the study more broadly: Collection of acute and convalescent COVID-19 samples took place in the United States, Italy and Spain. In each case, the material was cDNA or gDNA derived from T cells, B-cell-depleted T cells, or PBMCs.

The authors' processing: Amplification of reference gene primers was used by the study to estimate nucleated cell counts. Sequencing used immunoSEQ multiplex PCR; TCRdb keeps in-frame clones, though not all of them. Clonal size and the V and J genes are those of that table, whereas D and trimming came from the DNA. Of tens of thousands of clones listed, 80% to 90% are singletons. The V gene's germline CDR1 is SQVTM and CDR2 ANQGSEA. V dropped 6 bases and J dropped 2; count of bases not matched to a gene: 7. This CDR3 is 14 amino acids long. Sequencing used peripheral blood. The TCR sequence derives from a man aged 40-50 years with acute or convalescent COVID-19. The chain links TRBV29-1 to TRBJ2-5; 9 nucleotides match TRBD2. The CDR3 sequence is CSVRLAVQQETQYF. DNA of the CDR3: TGCAGCGTCAGACTAGCGGTCCAACAAGAGACCCAGTACTTC.